Each of the 11 T cell receptor beta chains below was sequenced from the same sample in a study of CD8+ T cells in alopecia areata. Treatment noted: oral pan-JAK inhibitor, 5-10 mg twice daily. Sequencing templates came from extracted RNA that was reverse transcribed into cDNA. TCRdb's copy holds only in-frame clones and misses some; the assay was immunoSEQ multiplex PCR. In the table there are 250,000 to 300,000 clones, roughly 64% of which are singletons. Sequences were derived from CD4+ T cells sorted from blood, sampled at week 24, from a patient treated with tofacitinib. The receptors were gathered from a human donor with alopecia areata.

The V call is TRBV5-4, the J call TRBJ2-4; TRBD1 aligns across 8 bases. V lost 9 bases, J lost 0 bases, and 11 bases stayed unmatched. The CDR3 sequence is 16 residues long. Germline assignment: CDR1 SGHNT and CDR2 YYREEE (reference sequence). CDR3 residues: CATRGQENLAKNIQYF. The CDR3 DNA reads TGTGCCACCCGGGGACAGGAGAATCTAGCCAAAAACATTCAGTACTTC.

The V and J genes are TRBV7-9 and TRBJ2-2; D remains ambiguous. The CDR3 covers 15 residues. Per the germline V gene, CDR1 is SEHNR and CDR2 is FQNEAQ (reference sequence). Trimming pared 0 bases from V and 6 bases from J, leaving 11 bases between. CDR3 loop: CASSLALSTPGELFF. CDR3 nucleotide sequence: TGTGCCAGCAGCTTAGCGCTTTCCACCCCCGGGGAGCTGTTTTTT.

J is TRBJ2-7 and V is TRBV7-3; D unresolved. The V end was cut by 5 bases, the J end by 3 bases, with 8 bases between. The CDR3 runs 12 residues. Germline V gene data show CDR1 as SGHTA and CDR2 as FQGTGA. In nucleotides, the CDR3 is TGTGCCAGCAGCGAGCACGGCTACGAGCAGTACTTC. Its protein product is CASSEHGYEQYF.

The chain combines TRBV30 with TRBJ2-3; 7 nucleotides line up with TRBD1. CDR1 is GTSNPN and CDR2 is SVGIG in the germline V gene (reference sequence). The trim removed 2 bases at V and 1 base at J, leaving 6 bases unmatched. The CDR3 length is 15 residues. The CDR3 spells CAWSYRQGGTDTQYF. The CDR3 DNA reads TGTGCCTGGAGTTACAGACAGGGAGGCACAGATACGCAGTATTTT.

The rearrangement uses TRBV7-9 and TRBJ2-7; tentatively, D is TRBD2 (5 bases). In germline, CDR1 is SEHNR, CDR2 FQNEAQ (reference sequence). This CDR3 comprises 15 residues. V dropped 1 base and J dropped 3 bases, with 13 bases sitting between them. The CDR3 DNA follows: TGTGCCAGCAGCTTAGGCCGCGCTAGCCACTACGAGCAGTACTTC. Protein sequence: CASSLGRASHYEQYF. Full variable domain (remainder filled in from reference TRBV7-9 and TRBJ2-7): DTGVSQNPRHKITKRGQNVTFRCDPISEHNRLYWYRQTLGQGPEFLTYFQNEAQLEKSRLLSDRFSAERPKGSFSTLEIQRTEQGDSAMYLCASSLGRASHYEQYFGPGTRLTVT.

With regard to this clone: One junction end does not reproduce the germline sequence, and a read error may be involved. The chain recombines TRBV30 with TRBJ2-4; TRBD1 matches at 8 bases. Germline V gene sequence: CDR1 GTSNPN, CDR2 SVGIG (reference sequence). This CDR3 has 13 amino acids. The CDR3 is CAWSSSSPGQEHF. The DNA of the CDR3 is TGTGCCTGGAGTTCATCCTCCCCGGGACAGGAGCACTTC.

The chain joins TRBV15 to TRBJ2-5; 7 bases line up with TRBD2. The CDR3 covers 12 residues. Per the germline V gene, CDR1 is LNHNV and CDR2 is YYDKDF (reference sequence). The trim removed 6 bases at V and 3 bases at J, leaving 1 base unmatched. CDR3 coding DNA: TGTGCCACCAGTGGACTAGAAGAGACCCAGTACTTC. Translated, it gives CATSGLEETQYF.

The V call is TRBV2, the J call TRBJ2-3; 7 positions match TRBD2. The CDR3 is 13 residues long. Germline V lookup: CDR1 SNHLY, CDR2 FYNNEI. The V segment lost 2 bases and the J segment 4 bases; nucleotides outside the gene matches: 0. The CDR3 region is CASSERGADTQYF. The CDR3, as DNA: TGTGCCAGCAGTGAACGGGGGGCAGATACGCAGTATTTT.

V usage is TRBV29-1 and J usage is TRBJ2-7, with TRBD1 identical over 9 bases. This CDR3 is 15 amino acids long. Unmatched junction bases numbered 11, after V lost 7 bases and J lost 1 base. The germline V gene has CDR1 SQVTM and CDR2 ANQGSEA. The CDR3 DNA follows: TGCAGCGCCTTGGTATTGGACAGGGGATCCTACGAGCAGTACTTC. It yields the protein CSALVLDRGSYEQYF.

The chain couples TRBV7-2 to TRBJ1-1; 10 bases agree with TRBD1. The CDR3 spans 12 residues. J was trimmed by 13 bases and V by 1 base; bases with no gene match: 3. Germline assignment: CDR1 SGHTA and CDR2 FQGNSA. CDR3: CASSLGTGGHFF. In nucleotides, the CDR3 is TGTGCCAGCAGCTTAGGGACAGGGGGGCATTTCTTT.

The chain couples TRBV19 to TRBJ1-2, with D uncertain. The CDR3 contains 11 residues. V shed 8 bases and J shed 5 bases, with 9 bases lying between them. Germline V gene data show CDR1 as LNHDA and CDR2 as SQIVND (reference sequence). In DNA form, the CDR3 reads TGTGCCAGTCGGCGGACGTATGGCTACACCTTC. Amino acids: CASRRTYGYTF.